Reported below is one T cell receptor beta chain. Its antigen is unidentified. This entry is derived from a study of cytomegalovirus exposure and HLA in healthy donors. Study conclusions and caveats: Sequencing likely caused a cluster of highly shared sequence variants. With DRB1 most and HLA-C fewest, TCR association rates differed between HLA loci in a later analysis. Prediction of most subjects' HLA-A and HLA-B alleles by TCR beta sequences was reportedly accurate.

PCR used 60 Vbeta primers and 13 Jbeta primers. Only in-frame clones appear in the TCRdb table, and some are missing; sequencing was by immunoSEQ multiplex PCR. The sample has around 130,000 clones. Germline V lookup: CDR1 MDHEN, CDR2 SYDVKM. The CDR3 extends over 14 amino acids. Trimming left V 5 bases short and J 4 bases short, with 14 bases between. The clonotype originates from a woman in her forties in good health and CMV-seronegative. V usage is TRBV28 and J usage is TRBJ1-2; possible D gene TRBD1, 5 bases. The sample comprised PBMCs. The DNA for the CDR3 is TGTGCCAGCAGTATGGATTGGGGGGGCTATGGCTACACCTTC. It codes for CASSMDWGGYGYTF.